The 9 T cell receptor beta chains listed next were all sequenced from one sample in a study of blood T cell repertoires in COVID-19. Sequenced by immunoSEQ multiplex PCR; TCRdb stores in-frame clones only, minus some. The data show under 150,000 clones, over 70% seen once. The sequencing sample was made of PBMCs or T cells enriched from blood (not recorded which). These receptors were obtained from a man aged 50 to 59 in a cohort exposed to, infected with or recovered from COVID-19 (not recorded which).

This chain joins TRBV28 and TRBJ1-1, with D uncertain. This CDR3 has 14 amino acids. With 4 bases removed from V and 2 bases from J, the gap between germline ends came to 11 bases. Germline V gene lookup returns CDR1 MDHEN and CDR2 SYDVKM. The DNA of the CDR3 is TGTGCCAGCAGTTCTGGGCATCGTAACACTGAAGCTTTCTTT. As protein: CASSSGHRNTEAFF.

The chain uses TRBV4-1 and TRBJ1-5; D is ambiguous. This CDR3 is 13 amino acids long. Per germline, CDR1 MGHRA and CDR2 YSYEKL. V was cut by 1 base and J by 3 bases, with 4 bases left in between. The CDR3 nucleotides are TGCGCCAGCAGCCAAGCTTACAATCAGCCCCAGCATTTT. Encoded protein: CASSQAYNQPQHF.

The chain employs TRBV4-2 and TRBJ2-1; TRBD2 matches at 12 bases. Per germline, CDR1 LGHNA and CDR2 YNFKEQ. Unmatched junction bases numbered 4, after V lost 1 base and J lost 6 bases. The CDR3 contains 16 residues. The CDR3 reads CASSQASGRVSNEQFF. The CDR3 bases are TGTGCCAGCAGCCAAGCTAGCGGGAGGGTTAGCAATGAGCAGTTCTTC.

This chain connects TRBV9 to TRBJ2-3; no firm D call. From germline, CDR1 is SGDLS and CDR2 YYNGEE. CDR3 length: 14 amino acids. The V end lost 1 base, the J end lost 0 bases, and 6 bases lay between the germline ends. CDR3 DNA: TGTGCCAGCAGCGTAAGTACTAGCACAGATACGCAGTATTTT. This codes for CASSVSTSTDTQYF.

The chain has TRBV12-3 or TRBV12-4 and TRBJ1-1; D ambiguous. Trimming took 5 bases from V and 11 from J, leaving 15 bases between them. This CDR3 has 12 amino acids. CDR3: CASSPGPRGAFF. The CDR3 bases are TGTGCCAGCAGTCCAGGACCCCGGGGTGCTTTCTTT.

The gene calls are TRBV19 and TRBJ2-7; 11 bases line up with TRBD2. V shed 5 bases, J shed 1 base, and the junction held 4 bases outside the gene matches. The germline gives CDR1 LNHDA, CDR2 SQIVND (reference sequence). The CDR3 loop spans 15 amino acids. The DNA of the CDR3 is TGTGCCAGTAGTCCGGGACTAGCGGAATCCTACGAGCAGTACTTC. The encoded protein is CASSPGLAESYEQYF.

V gene TRBV27 combines with J gene TRBJ2-7; 10 bases fit TRBD1. Germline trimming cut 5 bases from V and 6 bases from J; bases unmatched to any gene: 7. The CDR3 runs 14 residues. Looked up from germline, CDR1 is MNHEY and CDR2 is SMNVEV (reference sequence). The CDR3 loop reads CASSRTGGPREQYF. CDR3 nucleotide sequence: TGTGCCAGCAGTAGGACAGGGGGACCACGCGAGCAGTACTTC.

This chain uses TRBV25-1 with TRBJ1-5, with 10 bases that match TRBD1. The CDR3 has 14 amino acids. The germline gives CDR1 MGHDK, CDR2 SYGVNS. V lost 6 bases, J lost 4 bases, and 3 bases stayed unmatched. In DNA form, the CDR3 reads TGTGCCAGCAGAGGACAGGGGGAGAATCAGCCCCAGCATTTT. Translating gives CASRGQGENQPQHF.

This rearrangement joins TRBV6-2 or TRBV6-3 to TRBJ2-1; D call uncertain. Trimming stripped 5 bases from V and 6 bases from J, with 17 bases between. The CDR3 sequence is 15 residues long. Germline CDR1 and CDR2: MNHEY and SVGEGT. The CDR3 DNA reads as TGTGCCAGCAGTCGCCCCCAGACTCCTCCCAATGAGCAGTTCTTC. This sequence encodes CASSRPQTPPNEQFF.